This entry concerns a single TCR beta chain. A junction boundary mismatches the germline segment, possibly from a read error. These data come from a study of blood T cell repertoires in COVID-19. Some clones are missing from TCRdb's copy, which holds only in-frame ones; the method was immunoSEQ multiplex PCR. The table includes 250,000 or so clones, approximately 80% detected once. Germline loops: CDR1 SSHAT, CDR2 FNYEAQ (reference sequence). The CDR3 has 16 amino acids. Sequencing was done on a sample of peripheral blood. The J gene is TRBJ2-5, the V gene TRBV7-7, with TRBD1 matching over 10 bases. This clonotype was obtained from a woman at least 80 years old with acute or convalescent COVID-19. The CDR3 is CASSPGQGRVQETQYF. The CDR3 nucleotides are TGTGCTAGCAGCCCGGGACAGGGGAGGGTACAAGAGACCCAGTACTTC.